This TCR beta chain was observed in a study of shared clonotypes between healthy human individuals. Measured with immunoSEQ multiplex PCR; TCRdb has only the in-frame clones, and not every one. The sample consists of approximately 940,000 clones, approximately 80% of them appearing once. CDR1 is LNHDA, CDR2 SQIVND, per germline (reference sequence). Trimming took 0 bases from V and 4 from J, leaving 9 bases between them. The CDR3 runs to 15 residues. The sample taken for sequencing was memory CD4+ T cells sorted from blood. Subset described: CD45RA-negative fraction. This rearrangement joins TRBV19 to TRBJ2-2, with D unresolved. The clonotype was recovered from a man younger than 35 in good health. The CDR3 reads CASSIDRRSTGELFF. The CDR3 DNA follows: TGTGCCAGTAGTATAGATCGCAGAAGCACCGGGGAGCTGTTTTTT.